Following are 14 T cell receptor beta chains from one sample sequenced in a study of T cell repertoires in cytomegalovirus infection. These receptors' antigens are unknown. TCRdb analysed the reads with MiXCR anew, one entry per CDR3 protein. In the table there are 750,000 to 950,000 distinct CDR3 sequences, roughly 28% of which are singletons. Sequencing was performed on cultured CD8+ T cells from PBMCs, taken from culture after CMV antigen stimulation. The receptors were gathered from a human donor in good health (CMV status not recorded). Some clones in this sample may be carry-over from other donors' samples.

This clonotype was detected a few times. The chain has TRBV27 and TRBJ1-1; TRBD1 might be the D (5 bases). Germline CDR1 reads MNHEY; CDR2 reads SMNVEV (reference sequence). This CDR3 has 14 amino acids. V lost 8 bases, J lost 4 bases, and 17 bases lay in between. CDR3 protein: CASAVVGGGTEAFF. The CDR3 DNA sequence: TGTGCCAGCGCTGTCGTAGGTGGGGGCACTGAAGCTTTCTTT.

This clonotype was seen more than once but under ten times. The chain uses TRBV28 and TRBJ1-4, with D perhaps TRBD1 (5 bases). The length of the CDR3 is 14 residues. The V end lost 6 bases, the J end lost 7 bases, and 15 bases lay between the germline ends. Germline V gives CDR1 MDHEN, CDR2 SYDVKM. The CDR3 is CASRPREDGEKLFF. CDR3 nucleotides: TGTGCCAGCAGACCCAGGGAGGACGGTGAAAAACTGTTTTTT.

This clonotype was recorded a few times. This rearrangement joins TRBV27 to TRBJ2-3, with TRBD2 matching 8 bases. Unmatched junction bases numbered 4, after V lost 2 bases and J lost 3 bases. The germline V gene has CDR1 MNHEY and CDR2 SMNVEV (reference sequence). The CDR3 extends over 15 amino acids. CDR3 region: CASSLAGGVTDTQYF. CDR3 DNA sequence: TGTGCCAGCAGTTTAGCGGGGGGCGTGACAGATACGCAGTATTTT.

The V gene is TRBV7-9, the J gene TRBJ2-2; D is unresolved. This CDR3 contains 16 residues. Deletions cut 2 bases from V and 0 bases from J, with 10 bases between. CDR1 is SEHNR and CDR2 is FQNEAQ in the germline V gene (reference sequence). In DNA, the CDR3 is TGTGCCAGCAGCTTAAGTGTCAGACCGAACACCGGGGAGCTGTTTTTT. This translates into CASSLSVRPNTGELFF.

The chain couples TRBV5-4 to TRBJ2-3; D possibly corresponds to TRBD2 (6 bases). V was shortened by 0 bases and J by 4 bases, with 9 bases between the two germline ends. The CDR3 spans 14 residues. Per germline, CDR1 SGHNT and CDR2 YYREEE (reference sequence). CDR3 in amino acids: CASSLGDFPDTQYF. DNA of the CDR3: TGTGCCAGCAGCTTGGGGGACTTCCCAGATACGCAGTATTTT.

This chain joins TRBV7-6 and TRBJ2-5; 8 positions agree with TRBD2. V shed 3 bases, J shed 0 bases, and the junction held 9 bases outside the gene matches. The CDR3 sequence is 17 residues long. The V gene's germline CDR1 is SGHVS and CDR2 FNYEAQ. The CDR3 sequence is CASSFWGPGGDQETQYF. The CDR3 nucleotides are TGTGCCAGCAGCTTTTGGGGGCCCGGGGGGGACCAAGAGACCCAGTACTTC.

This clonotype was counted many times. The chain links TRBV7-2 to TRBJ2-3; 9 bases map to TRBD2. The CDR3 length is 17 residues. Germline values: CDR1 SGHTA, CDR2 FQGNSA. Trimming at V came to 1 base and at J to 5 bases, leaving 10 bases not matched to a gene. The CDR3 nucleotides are TGTGCCAGCAGCTTAGGGGCGGGGGGGCCTGGAGAAGATACGCAGTATTTT. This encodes CASSLGAGGPGEDTQYF.

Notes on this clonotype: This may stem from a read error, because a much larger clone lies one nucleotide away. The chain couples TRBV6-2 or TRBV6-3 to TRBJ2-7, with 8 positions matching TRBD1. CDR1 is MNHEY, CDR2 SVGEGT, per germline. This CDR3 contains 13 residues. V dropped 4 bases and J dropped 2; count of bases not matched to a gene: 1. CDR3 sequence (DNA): TGTGCCAGCAGTTGGGACAGGACCTACGAGCAGTACTTC. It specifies CASSWDRTYEQYF.

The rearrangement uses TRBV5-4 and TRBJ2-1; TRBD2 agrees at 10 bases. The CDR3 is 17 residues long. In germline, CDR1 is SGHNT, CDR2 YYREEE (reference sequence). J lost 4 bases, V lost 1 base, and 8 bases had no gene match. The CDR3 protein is CASSLTPQRGGYNEQFF. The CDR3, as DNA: TGTGCCAGCAGCTTGACCCCCCAGCGGGGGGGGTACAATGAGCAGTTCTTC.

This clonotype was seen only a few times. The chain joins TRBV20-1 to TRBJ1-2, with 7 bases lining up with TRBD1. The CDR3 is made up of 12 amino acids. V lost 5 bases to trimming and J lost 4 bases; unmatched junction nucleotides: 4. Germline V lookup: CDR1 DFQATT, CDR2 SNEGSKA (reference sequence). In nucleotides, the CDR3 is TGCAGTGCTCCGACAGGGACCTATGGCTACACCTTC. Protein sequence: CSAPTGTYGYTF.

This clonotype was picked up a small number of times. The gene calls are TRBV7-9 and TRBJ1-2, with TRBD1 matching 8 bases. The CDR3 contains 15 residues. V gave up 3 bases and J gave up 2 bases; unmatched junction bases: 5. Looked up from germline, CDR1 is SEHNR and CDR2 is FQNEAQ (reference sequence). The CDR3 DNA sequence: TGTGCCAGCAGCTTGGGGACAGGTTGGAACTATGGCTACACCTTC. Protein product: CASSLGTGWNYGYTF.

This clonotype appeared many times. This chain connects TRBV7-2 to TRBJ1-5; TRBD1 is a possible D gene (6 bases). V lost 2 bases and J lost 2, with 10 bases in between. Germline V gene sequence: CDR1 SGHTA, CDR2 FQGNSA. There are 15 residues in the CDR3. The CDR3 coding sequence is TGTGCCAGCAGCTTAAACAGGGCTGGCAATCAGCCCCAGCATTTT. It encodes CASSLNRAGNQPQHF.

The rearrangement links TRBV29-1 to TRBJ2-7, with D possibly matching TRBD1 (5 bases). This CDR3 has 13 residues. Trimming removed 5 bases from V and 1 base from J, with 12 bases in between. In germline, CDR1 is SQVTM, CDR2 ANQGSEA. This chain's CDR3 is CSVISQVSYEQYF. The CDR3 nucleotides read TGCAGCGTTATTTCACAGGTTTCCTACGAGCAGTACTTC.

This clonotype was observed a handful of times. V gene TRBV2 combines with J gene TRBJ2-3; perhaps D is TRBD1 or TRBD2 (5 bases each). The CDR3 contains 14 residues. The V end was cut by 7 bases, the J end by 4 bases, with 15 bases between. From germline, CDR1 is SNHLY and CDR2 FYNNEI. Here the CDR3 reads CASIGALGADTQYF. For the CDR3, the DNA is TGTGCCAGCATTGGGGCACTAGGTGCAGATACGCAGTATTTT.